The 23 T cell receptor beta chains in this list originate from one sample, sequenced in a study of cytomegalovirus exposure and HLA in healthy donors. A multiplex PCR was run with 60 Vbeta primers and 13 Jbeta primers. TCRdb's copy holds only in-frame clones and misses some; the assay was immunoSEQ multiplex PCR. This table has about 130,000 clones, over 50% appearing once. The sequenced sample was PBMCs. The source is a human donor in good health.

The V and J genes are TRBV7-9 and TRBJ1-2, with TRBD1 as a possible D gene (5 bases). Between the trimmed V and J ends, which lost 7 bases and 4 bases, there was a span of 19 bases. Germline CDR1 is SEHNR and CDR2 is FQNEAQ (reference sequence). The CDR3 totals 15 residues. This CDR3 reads CASTASRGDIYGYTF. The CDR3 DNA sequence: TGTGCCAGCACTGCCAGTAGGGGCGACATCTATGGCTACACCTTC.

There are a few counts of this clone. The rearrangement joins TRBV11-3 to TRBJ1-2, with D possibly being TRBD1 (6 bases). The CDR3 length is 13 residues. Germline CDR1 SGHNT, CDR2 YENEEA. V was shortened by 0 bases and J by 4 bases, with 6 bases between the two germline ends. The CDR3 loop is CASSLDRGYGYTF. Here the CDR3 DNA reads TGTGCCAGCAGCTTAGACAGGGGCTATGGCTACACCTTC. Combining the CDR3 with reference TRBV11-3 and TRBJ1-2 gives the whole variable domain EAGVVQSPRYKIIEKKQPVAFWCNPISGHNTLYWYLQNLGQGPELLIRYENEEAVDDSQLPKDRFSAERLKGVDSTLKIQPAELGDSAVYLCASSLDRGYGYTFGSGTRLTVV.

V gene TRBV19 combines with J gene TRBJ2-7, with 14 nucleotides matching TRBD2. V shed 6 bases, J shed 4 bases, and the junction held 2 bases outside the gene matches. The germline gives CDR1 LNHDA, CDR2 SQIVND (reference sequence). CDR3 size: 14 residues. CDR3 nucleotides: TGTGCCAGTAGCGGGACTAGCGGGAGATACGAGCAGTACTTC. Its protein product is CASSGTSGRYEQYF.

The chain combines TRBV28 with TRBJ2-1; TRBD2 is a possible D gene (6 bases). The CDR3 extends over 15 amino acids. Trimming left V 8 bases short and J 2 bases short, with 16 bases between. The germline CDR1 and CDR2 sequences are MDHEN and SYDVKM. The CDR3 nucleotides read TGTGCCAGCCATGCCCCACGGGAGACCTACAATGAGCAGTTCTTC. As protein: CASHAPRETYNEQFF.

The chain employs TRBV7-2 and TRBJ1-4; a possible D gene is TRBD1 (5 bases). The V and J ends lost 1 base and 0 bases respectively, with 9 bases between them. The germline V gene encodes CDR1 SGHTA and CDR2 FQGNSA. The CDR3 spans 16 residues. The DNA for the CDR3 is TGTGCCAGCAGCTTAGAAGGGGCAGCAACTAATGAAAAACTGTTTTTT. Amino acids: CASSLEGAATNEKLFF.

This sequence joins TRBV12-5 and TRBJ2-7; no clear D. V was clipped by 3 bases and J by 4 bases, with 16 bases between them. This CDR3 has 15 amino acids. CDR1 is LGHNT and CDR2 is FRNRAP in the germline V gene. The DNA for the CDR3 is TGTGCTAGTGGTTTTTACCCCGAGCAGGAATACGAGCAGTACTTC. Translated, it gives CASGFYPEQEYEQYF.

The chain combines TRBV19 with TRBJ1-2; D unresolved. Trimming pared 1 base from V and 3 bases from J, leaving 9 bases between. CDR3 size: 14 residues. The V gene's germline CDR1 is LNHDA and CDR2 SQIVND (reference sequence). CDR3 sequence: CASSIGRGDYGYTF. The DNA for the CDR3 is TGTGCCAGTAGTATAGGCCGGGGAGACTATGGCTACACCTTC.

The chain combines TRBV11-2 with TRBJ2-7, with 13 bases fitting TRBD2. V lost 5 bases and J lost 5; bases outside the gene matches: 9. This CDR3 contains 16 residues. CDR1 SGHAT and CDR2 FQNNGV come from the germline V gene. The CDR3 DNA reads TGTGCCAGCAGCCCGGAACTAGCGGGAGGGCTCCACGAGCAGTACTTC. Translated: CASSPELAGGLHEQYF.

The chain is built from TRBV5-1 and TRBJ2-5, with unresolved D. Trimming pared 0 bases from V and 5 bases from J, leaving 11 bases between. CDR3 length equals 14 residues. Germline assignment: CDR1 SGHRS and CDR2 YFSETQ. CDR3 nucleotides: TGCGCCAGCAGCTTGGTACGGGTTGGGGAGACCCAGTACTTC. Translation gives CASSLVRVGETQYF.

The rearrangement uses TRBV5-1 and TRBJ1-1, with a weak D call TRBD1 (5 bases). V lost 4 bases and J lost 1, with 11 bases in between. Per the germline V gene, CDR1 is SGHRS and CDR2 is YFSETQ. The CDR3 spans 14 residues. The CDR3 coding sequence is TGCGCCAGCAGCAGGGCGGGGGAGAACACTGAAGCTTTCTTT. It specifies CASSRAGENTEAFF.

The CDR3 sequence is CASSPIVSADPRNNEQFF. DNA for the CDR3: TGTGCCAGCTCACCAATCGTTTCTGCCGACCCTAGAAACAATGAGCAGTTCTTC. This chain links TRBV18 with TRBJ2-1; D call uncertain. Germline lookup yields CDR1 KGHSH and CDR2 LQKENI. V lost 2 bases and J 5 bases, leaving 22 bases between the germline ends. The CDR3 has 18 amino acids.

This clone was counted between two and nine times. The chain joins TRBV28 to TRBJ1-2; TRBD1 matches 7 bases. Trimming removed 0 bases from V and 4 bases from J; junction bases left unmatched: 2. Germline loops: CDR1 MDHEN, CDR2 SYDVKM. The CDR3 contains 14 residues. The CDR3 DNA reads TGTGCCAGCAGTTTATGGGACAGGACCTATGGCTACACCTTC. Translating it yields CASSLWDRTYGYTF.

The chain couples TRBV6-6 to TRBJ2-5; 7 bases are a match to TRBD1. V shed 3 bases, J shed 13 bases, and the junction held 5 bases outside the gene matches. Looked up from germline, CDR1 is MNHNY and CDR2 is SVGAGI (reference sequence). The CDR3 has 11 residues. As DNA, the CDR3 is TGTGCCAGCAGTTATGGACAGGCGCCGTACTTC. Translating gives CASSYGQAPYF.

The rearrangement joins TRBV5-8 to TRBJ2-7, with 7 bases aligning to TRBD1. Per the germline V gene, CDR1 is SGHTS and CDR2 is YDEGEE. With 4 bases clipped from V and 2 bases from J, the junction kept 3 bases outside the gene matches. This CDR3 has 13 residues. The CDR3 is CASSGGQTYEQYF. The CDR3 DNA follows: TGTGCCAGCAGCGGGGGACAGACCTACGAGCAGTACTTC.

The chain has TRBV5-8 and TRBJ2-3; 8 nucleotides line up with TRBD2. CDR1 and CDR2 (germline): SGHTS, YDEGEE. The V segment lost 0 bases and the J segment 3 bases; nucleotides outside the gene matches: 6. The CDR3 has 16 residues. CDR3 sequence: CASSLAVASGTDTQYF. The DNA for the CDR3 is TGTGCCAGCAGCTTGGCGGTGGCTAGCGGGACAGATACGCAGTATTTT.

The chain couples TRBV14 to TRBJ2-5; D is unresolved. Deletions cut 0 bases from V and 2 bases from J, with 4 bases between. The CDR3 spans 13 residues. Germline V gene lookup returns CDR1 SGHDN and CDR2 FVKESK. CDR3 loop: CASSQDPQETQYF. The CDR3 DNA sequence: TGTGCCAGCAGCCAAGATCCTCAAGAGACCCAGTACTTC.

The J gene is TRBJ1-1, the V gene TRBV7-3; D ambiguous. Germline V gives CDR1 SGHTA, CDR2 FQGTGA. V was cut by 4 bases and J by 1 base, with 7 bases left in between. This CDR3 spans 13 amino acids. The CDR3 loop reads CASSSTPNTEAFF. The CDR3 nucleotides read TGTGCCAGCAGCTCCACTCCGAACACTGAAGCTTTCTTT.

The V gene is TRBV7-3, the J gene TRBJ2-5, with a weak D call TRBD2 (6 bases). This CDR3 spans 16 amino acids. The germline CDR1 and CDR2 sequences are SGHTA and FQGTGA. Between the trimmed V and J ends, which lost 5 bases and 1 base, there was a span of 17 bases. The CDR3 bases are TGTGCCAGCAGCCCCTTGGTGGCGGGACCCCAAGAGACCCAGTACTTC. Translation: CASSPLVAGPQETQYF.

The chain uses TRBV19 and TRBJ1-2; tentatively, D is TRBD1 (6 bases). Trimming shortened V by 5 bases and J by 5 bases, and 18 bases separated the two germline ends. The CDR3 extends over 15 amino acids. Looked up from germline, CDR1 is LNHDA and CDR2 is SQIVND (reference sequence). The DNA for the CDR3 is TGTGCCAGTAGTGACCAAAAAACAGGGAAGTATGGCTACACCTTC. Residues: CASSDQKTGKYGYTF.

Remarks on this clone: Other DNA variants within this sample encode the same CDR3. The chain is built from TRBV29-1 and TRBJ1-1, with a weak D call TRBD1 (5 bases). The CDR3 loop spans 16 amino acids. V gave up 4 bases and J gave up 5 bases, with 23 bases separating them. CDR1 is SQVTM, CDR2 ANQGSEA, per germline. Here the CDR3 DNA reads TGCAGCGTTGTCGTTTCGAACAGGTTGGGGGGTACTGAAGCTTTCTTT. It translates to CSVVVSNRLGGTEAFF. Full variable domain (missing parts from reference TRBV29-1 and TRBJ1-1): SAVISQKPSRDICQRGTSLTIQCQVDSQVTMMFWYRQQPGQSLTLIATANQGSEATYESGFVIDKFPISRPNLTFSTLTVSNMSPEDSSIYLCSVVVSNRLGGTEAFFGQGTRLTVV.

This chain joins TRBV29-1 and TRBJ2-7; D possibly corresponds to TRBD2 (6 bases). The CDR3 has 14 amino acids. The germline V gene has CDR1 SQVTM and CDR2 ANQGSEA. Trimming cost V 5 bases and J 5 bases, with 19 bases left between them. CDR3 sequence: CSVPKGGEGHEQYF. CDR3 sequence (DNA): TGCAGCGTTCCAAAGGGAGGAGAGGGCCACGAGCAGTACTTC.

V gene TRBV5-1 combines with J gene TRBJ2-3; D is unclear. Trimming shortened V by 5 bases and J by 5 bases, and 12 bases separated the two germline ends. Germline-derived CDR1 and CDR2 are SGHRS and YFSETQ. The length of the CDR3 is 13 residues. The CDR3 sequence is CASRGTSIDTQYF. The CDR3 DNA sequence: TGCGCCAGCAGGGGCACCTCAATAGATACGCAGTATTTT.

Here the CDR3 reads CASSFADGGAYTEAFF. The CDR3, as DNA: TGTGCCAGCAGCTTCGCCGATGGGGGGGCCTACACTGAAGCTTTCTTT. The rearrangement joins TRBV5-6 to TRBJ1-1; the D gene is possibly TRBD1 (6 bases). Germline-derived CDR1 and CDR2 are SGHDT and YYEEEE. Trimming stripped 2 bases from V and 3 bases from J, with 17 bases between. This CDR3 has 16 residues. Complete variable domain (other parts from reference TRBV5-6 and TRBJ1-1): DAGVTQSPTHLIKTRGQQVTLRCSPKSGHDTVSWYQQALGQGPQFIFQYYEEEERQRGNFPDRFSGHQFPNYSSELNVNALLLGDSALYLCASSFADGGAYTEAFFGQGTRLTVV.